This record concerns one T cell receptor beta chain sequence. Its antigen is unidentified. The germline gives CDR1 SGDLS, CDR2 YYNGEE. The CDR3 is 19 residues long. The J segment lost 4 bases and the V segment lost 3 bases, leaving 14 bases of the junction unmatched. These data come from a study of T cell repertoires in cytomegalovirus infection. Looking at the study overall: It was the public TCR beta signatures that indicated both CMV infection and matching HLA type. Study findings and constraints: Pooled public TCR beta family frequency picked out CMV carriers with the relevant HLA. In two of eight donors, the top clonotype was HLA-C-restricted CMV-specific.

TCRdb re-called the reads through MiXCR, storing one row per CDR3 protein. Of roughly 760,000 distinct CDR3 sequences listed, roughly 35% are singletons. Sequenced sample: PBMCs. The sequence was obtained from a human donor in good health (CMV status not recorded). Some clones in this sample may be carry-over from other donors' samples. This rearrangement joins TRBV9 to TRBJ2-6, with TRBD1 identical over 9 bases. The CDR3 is CASSAAGTGLYLGANVLTF. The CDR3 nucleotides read TGTGCCAGCAGCGCAGCCGGGACAGGGTTGTACTTGGGGGCCAACGTCCTGACTTTC. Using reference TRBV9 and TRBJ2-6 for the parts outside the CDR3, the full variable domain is DSGVTQTPKHLITATGQRVTLRCSPRSGDLSVYWYQQSLDQGLQFLIQYYNGEERAKGNILERFSAQQFPDLHSELNLSSLELGDSALYFCASSAAGTGLYLGANVLTFGAGSRLTVL.